Below, 14 T cell receptor beta chains from the same sample are listed, as sequenced in a study of blood T cell repertoires in COVID-19. Libraries were prepared by immunoSEQ multiplex PCR; TCRdb keeps only in-frame clonotypes and omits some of them. The table lists fewer than 350,000 clones, roughly 86% of them singletons, with 0.85% to 1.3% in the top ten. The sample was PBMCs or T cells enriched from blood (not recorded which). These receptors were obtained from a woman in her twenties or thirties who had been exposed to COVID-19.

The chain couples TRBV7-3 to TRBJ2-5, with TRBD2 matching 8 bases. This CDR3 spans 16 amino acids. The J segment lost 9 bases and the V segment lost 5 bases, leaving 17 bases of the junction unmatched. CDR1 SGHTA and CDR2 FQGTGA come from the germline V gene. CDR3 region: CASSPSIAGSSGPQYF. CDR3 DNA sequence: TGTGCCAGCAGCCCGTCGATAGCGGGAAGTAGCGGGCCCCAGTACTTC.

The chain joins TRBV11-2 to TRBJ2-3, with D possibly being TRBD2 (6 bases). CDR3 length equals 14 residues. Germline V gene lookup returns CDR1 SGHAT and CDR2 FQNNGV. V gave up 3 bases and J gave up 2 bases, with 9 bases separating them. In DNA, the CDR3 is TGTGCCAGCAGCTTGGGCGGGACCACAGATACGCAGTATTTT. Translating gives CASSLGGTTDTQYF. The full variable domain, rest sourced from reference TRBV11-2 and TRBJ2-3, is EAGVAQSPRYKIIEKRQSVAFWCNPISGHATLYWYQQILGQGPKLLIQFQNNGVVDDSQLPKDRFSAERLKGVDSTLKIQPAKLEDSAVYLCASSLGGTTDTQYFGPGTRLTVL.

V and J are TRBV7-2 and TRBJ2-7; maybe TRBD1 (5 bases). This CDR3 spans 13 amino acids. The germline V gene has CDR1 SGHTA and CDR2 FQGNSA. The V and J ends lost 5 bases and 8 bases respectively, with 16 bases between them. CDR3 nucleotides: TGTGCCAGCAGCCCCTCAGGGCTGGGAAAGCAGTACTTC. Protein: CASSPSGLGKQYF.

This chain connects TRBV27 to TRBJ2-1; 11 bases are shared with TRBD2. After removal of 5 bases from V and 7 bases from J, the junction contained 10 bases not matched to a gene. The V gene's germline CDR1 is MNHEY and CDR2 SMNVEV (reference sequence). The CDR3 is 16 residues long. CDR3 sequence (DNA): TGTGCCAGCAGTACCATAGCGGGAGGGCCTAAAAATGAGCAGTTCTTC. It encodes CASSTIAGGPKNEQFF.

The rearrangement links TRBV9 to TRBJ2-3, with TRBD2 matching 9 bases. The germline CDR1 and CDR2 sequences are SGDLS and YYNGEE. The J segment lost 3 bases and the V segment lost 0 bases, leaving 8 bases of the junction unmatched. This CDR3 has 17 residues. This CDR3 reads CASSVASPAGGTDTQYF. The CDR3 DNA sequence: TGTGCCAGCAGCGTAGCTTCCCCAGCGGGAGGAACAGATACGCAGTATTTT.

The V call is TRBV7-2, the J call TRBJ2-3, with 7 bases that match TRBD2. This CDR3 is 14 amino acids long. In germline, CDR1 is SGHTA, CDR2 FQGNSA. Trimming took 3 bases from V and 1 from J; bases not matched to a gene: 1. CDR3: CASSFSGGTDTQYF. The CDR3 DNA reads as TGTGCCAGCAGCTTCAGCGGGGGCACAGATACGCAGTATTTT.

The chain joins TRBV19 to TRBJ2-7, with D perhaps matching TRBD2 (5 bases). The germline V gene has CDR1 LNHDA and CDR2 SQIVND (reference sequence). V dropped 2 bases and J dropped 2 bases, with 10 bases sitting between them. This CDR3 has 14 residues. The CDR3: CASSIRTGAYEQYF. The CDR3 DNA sequence: TGTGCCAGTAGTATAAGGACCGGGGCCTACGAGCAGTACTTC. The full variable domain, its missing parts supplied by reference TRBV19 and TRBJ2-7, is DGGITQSPKYLFRKEGQNVTLSCEQNLNHDAMYWYRQDPGQGLRLIYYSQIVNDFQKGDIAEGYSVSREKKESFPLTVTSAQKNPTAFYLCASSIRTGAYEQYFGPGTRLTVT.

V usage is TRBV7-9 and J usage is TRBJ1-1; D ambiguous. The CDR3 is 14 amino acids. Germline V gene data show CDR1 as SEHNR and CDR2 as FQNEAQ (reference sequence). Trimming left V 6 bases short and J 0 bases short, with 11 bases between. Here the CDR3 reads CASSQQVLNTEAFF. CDR3 nucleotides: TGTGCCAGCAGTCAGCAGGTCCTGAACACTGAAGCTTTCTTT.

Only a few counts were recorded for this clone. This rearrangement joins TRBV27 to TRBJ2-7; TRBD1 matches at 10 bases. V lost 3 bases to trimming and J lost 7 bases; unmatched junction nucleotides: 3. From germline, CDR1 is MNHEY and CDR2 SMNVEV (reference sequence). This CDR3 comprises 13 residues. DNA of the CDR3: TGTGCCAGCAGTTTGGACAGGGGGTGGGAGCAGTACTTC. Translation: CASSLDRGWEQYF.

The rearrangement joins TRBV7-9 to TRBJ2-1, with 10 bases aligning to TRBD2. The CDR3 length is 16 residues. J was trimmed by 6 bases and V by 5 bases; bases with no gene match: 10. The germline V gene encodes CDR1 SEHNR and CDR2 FQNEAQ (reference sequence). The CDR3 sequence is CASSPRGSGGPNEQFF. The CDR3 DNA reads as TGTGCCAGCAGCCCTCGGGGTAGCGGGGGGCCCAATGAGCAGTTCTTC.

The rearrangement joins TRBV24-1 to TRBJ2-1; no definite D call. This CDR3 contains 12 residues. Germline V gene lookup returns CDR1 KGHDR and CDR2 SFDVKD. Between the trimmed V and J ends, which lost 6 bases and 8 bases, there was a span of 10 bases. The DNA for the CDR3 is TGTGCCACCAGTCCAGGCTCTTATGAGCAGTTCTTC. This encodes CATSPGSYEQFF.

This clone was observed a single time. V gene TRBV5-1 combines with J gene TRBJ2-1; TRBD2 aligns across 7 bases. Per the germline V gene, CDR1 is SGHRS and CDR2 is YFSETQ. V was clipped by 0 bases and J by 8 bases; unmatched bases: 11. The CDR3 is 16 amino acids. In DNA form, the CDR3 reads TGCGCCAGCAGCTTGGTAGTAACTAGCGAGGTCTATGAGCAGTTCTTC. Amino acids: CASSLVVTSEVYEQFF.

As concerns this clone: The CDR3 does not close with the conserved phenylalanine or tryptophan, likely indicating a read error. It is unclear where the CDR3 begins or ends on the DNA, so no DNA is shown, and the CDR3 is as TCRdb lists it. The chain uses TRBV10-1 and TRBJ2-7; the table's D call TRBD2 went unverified against the DNA. Germline values: CDR1 WNHNN, CDR2 SYGVQD (reference sequence). The CDR3 comprises 8 residues, both ends counted. The CDR3 here is CASTSTSL.

The chain recombines TRBV5-1 with TRBJ1-1; D is perhaps TRBD1 (6 bases). The length of the CDR3 is 14 residues. Germline-derived CDR1 and CDR2 are SGHRS and YFSETQ. The ends were cut back, 4 bases at V and 3 bases at J, with 13 bases in the middle. DNA for the CDR3: TGCGCCAGCAGCGAGCTAGGGGGAGACACTGAAGCTTTCTTT. Residues: CASSELGGDTEAFF.